This TCR beta chain was sequenced during a study of OX40 agonist ivuxolimab in advanced cancers. Overall study context: Ivuxolimab is a fully human IgG2 antibody that activates OX40 (CD134). Three patients had partial responses: one hepatocellular carcinoma, two cutaneous melanoma. Findings and limits, study-wide: Blood T cells, both CD4+ and CD8+, expanded clonally by week 6 at 0.1 to 3.0 mg/kg.

As concerns this clone: Its antigen is still unknown.

Assay used: immunoSEQ multiplex PCR; TCRdb lists only in-frame clones, some missing. The sample contains about 83,000 clones, about 90% of which appear only once. Trimming shortened V by 1 base and J by 4 bases, and 7 bases separated the two germline ends. This CDR3 spans 13 amino acids. Germline V gene data show CDR1 as LGHNA and CDR2 as YNFKEQ. The sequence came from an adult with an advanced solid tumor such as melanoma, head and neck, liver or kidney cancer. Sequenced material: CD4+ or CD8+ T cells sorted from blood, taken in a trial of the OX40 agonist ivuxolimab. This rearrangement joins TRBV4-2 to TRBJ1-1; D gene ambiguous. The DNA for the CDR3 is TGTGCCAGCAGCCAAGTGGATGGCACTGAAGCTTTCTTT. The encoded protein is CASSQVDGTEAFF.